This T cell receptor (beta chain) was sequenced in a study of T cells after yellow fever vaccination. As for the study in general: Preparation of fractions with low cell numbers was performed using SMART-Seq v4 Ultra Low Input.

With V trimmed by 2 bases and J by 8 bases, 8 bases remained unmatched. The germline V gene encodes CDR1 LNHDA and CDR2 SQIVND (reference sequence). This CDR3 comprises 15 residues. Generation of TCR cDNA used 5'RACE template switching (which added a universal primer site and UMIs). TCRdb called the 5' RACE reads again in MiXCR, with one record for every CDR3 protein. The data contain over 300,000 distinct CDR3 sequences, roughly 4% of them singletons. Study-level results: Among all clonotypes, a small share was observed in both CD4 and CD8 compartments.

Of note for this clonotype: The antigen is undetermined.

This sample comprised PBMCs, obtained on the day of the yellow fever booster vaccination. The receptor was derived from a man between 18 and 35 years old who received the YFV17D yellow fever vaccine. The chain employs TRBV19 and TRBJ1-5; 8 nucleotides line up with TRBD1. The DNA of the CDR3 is TGTGCCAGTAGTATACCAGGACAGGGTATAGAGCCCCAGCATTTT. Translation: CASSIPGQGIEPQHF.